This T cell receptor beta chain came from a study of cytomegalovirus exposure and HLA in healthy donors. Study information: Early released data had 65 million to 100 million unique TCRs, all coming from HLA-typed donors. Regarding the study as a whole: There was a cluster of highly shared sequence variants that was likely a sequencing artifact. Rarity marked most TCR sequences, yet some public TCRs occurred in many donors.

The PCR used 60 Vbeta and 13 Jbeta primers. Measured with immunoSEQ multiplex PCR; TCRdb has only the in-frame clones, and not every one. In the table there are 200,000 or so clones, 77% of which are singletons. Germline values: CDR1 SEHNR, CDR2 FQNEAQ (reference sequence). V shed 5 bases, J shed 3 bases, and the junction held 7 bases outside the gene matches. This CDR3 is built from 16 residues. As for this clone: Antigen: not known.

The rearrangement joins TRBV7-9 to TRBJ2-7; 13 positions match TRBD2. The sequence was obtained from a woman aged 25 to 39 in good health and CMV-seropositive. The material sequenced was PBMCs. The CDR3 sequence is CASSLGTSGAHYEQYF. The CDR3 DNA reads TGTGCCAGCAGCCTCGGGACTAGCGGGGCACACTACGAGCAGTACTTC.